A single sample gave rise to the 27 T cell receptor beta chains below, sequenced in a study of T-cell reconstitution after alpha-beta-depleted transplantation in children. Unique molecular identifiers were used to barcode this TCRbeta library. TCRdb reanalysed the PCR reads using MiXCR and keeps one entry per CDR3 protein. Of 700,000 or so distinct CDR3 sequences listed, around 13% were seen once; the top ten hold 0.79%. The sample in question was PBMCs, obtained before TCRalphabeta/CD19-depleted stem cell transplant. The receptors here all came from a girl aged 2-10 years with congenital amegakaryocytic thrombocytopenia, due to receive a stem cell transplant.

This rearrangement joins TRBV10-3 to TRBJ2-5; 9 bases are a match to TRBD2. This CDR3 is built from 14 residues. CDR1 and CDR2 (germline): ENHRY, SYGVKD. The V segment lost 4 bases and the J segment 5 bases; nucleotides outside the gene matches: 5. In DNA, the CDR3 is TGTGCCATCAGTGGAGGAGCGGGGGGTGAGACCCAGTACTTC. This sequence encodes CAISGGAGGETQYF.

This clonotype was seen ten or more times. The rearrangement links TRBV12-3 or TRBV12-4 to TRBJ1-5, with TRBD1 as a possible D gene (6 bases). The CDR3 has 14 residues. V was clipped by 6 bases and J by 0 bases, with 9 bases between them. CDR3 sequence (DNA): TGTGCCAGCAGACTACAGGGTAGCAATCAGCCCCAGCATTTT. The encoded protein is CASRLQGSNQPQHF.

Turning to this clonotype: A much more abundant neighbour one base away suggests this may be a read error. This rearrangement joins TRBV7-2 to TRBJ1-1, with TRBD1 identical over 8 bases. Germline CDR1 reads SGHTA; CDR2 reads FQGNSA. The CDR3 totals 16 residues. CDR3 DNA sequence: TGTGCCAGCAGCGCCGACTGGGACAGGATGAACACTGATGCTTTCTTT. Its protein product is CASSADWDRMNTDAFF.

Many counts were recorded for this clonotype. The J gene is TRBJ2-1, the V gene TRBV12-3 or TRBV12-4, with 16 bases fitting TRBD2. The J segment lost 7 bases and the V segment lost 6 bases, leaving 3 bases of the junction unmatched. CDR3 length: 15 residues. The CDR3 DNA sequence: TGTGCCAGCAGCGGGACTAGCGGGAGGGAAAATGAGCAGTTCTTC. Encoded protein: CASSGTSGRENEQFF.

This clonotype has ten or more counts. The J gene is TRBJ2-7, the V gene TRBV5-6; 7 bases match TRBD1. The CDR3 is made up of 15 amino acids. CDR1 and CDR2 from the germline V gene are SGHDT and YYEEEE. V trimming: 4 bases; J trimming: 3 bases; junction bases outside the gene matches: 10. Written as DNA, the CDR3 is TGTGCCAGCAGCAAGAACGACAGGGACCTCTACGAGCAGTACTTC. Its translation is CASSKNDRDLYEQYF.

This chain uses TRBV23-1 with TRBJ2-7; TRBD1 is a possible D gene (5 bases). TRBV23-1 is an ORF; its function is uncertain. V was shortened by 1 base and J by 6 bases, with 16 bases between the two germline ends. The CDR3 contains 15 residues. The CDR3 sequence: CASSQCLGDSSEQYF. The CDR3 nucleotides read TGCGCCAGCAGTCAATGTTTAGGGGATTCGTCCGAGCAGTACTTC.

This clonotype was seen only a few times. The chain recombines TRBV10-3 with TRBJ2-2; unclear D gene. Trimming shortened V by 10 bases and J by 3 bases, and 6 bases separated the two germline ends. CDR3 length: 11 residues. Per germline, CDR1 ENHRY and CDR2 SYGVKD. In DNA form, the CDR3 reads TGTGCCACACAGTACACCGGGGAGCTGTTTTTT. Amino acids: CATQYTGELFF.

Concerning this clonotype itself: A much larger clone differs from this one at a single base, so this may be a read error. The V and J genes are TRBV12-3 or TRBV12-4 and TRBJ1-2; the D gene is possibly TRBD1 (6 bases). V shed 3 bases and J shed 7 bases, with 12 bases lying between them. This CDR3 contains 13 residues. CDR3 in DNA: TGTGCCAGCAGTTTCACAGGGACGGGTGGCTACACCTTC. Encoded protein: CASSFTGTGGYTF.

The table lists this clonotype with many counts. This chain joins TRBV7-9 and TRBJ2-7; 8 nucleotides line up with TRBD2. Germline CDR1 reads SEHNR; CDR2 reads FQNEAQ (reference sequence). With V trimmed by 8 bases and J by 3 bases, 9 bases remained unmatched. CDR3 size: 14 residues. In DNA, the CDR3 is TGTGCCAGCCAAAGGCGAAGCGGGAGCTACGAGCAGTACTTC. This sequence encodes CASQRRSGSYEQYF.

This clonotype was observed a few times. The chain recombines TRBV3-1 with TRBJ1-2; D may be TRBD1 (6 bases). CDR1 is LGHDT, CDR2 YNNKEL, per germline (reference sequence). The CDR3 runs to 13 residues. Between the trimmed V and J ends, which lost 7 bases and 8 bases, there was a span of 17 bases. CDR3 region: CASTKARGMGYTF. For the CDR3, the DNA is TGTGCCAGCACCAAAGCTAGGGGGATGGGCTACACCTTC.

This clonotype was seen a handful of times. CDR3 sequence reads: CASSPPTSGSSNEQFF. The CDR3 DNA sequence: TGCGCCAGCAGCCCCCCTACTAGCGGGAGTAGCAATGAGCAGTTCTTC. The chain combines TRBV5-1 with TRBJ2-1; 11 positions agree with TRBD2. CDR3 length: 16 amino acids. With 4 bases clipped from V and 6 bases from J, the junction kept 9 bases outside the gene matches. Germline values: CDR1 SGHRS, CDR2 YFSETQ.

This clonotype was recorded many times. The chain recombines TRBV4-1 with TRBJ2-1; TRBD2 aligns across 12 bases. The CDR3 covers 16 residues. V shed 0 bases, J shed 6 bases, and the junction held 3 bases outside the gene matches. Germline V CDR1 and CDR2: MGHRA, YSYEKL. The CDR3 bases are TGCGCCAGCAGCCAAGATAGGACTAGCGGGACCAATGAGCAGTTCTTC. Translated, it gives CASSQDRTSGTNEQFF.

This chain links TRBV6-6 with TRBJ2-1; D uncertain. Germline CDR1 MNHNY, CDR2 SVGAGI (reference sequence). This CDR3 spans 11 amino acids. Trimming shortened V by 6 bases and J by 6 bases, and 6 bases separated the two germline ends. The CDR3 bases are TGTGCCAGCAGAGGCTTCAATGAGCAGTTCTTC. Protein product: CASRGFNEQFF.

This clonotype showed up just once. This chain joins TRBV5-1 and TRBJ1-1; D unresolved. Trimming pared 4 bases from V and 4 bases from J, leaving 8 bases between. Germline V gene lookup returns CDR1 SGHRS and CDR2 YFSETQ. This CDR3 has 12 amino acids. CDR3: CASSKWGTEAFF. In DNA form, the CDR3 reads TGCGCCAGCAGCAAATGGGGCACTGAAGCTTTCTTT.

The CDR3 protein is CASRHLSGGTINEQFF. The CDR3 DNA follows: TGTGCCAGCAGACACCTTTCGGGGGGCACCATCAATGAGCAGTTCTTC. This chain uses TRBV6-1 with TRBJ2-1; D perhaps matches TRBD2 (7 bases). V was clipped by 6 bases and J by 6 bases, with 21 bases between them. The CDR3 runs 16 residues. Germline V gives CDR1 MNHNS, CDR2 SASEGT.

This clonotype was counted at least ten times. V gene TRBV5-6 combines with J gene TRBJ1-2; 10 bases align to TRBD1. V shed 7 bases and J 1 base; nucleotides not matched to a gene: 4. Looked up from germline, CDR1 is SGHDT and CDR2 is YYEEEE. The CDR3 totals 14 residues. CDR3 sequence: CASDRDRGNYGYTF. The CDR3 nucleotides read TGTGCCAGCGACCGGGACAGGGGTAACTATGGCTACACCTTC.

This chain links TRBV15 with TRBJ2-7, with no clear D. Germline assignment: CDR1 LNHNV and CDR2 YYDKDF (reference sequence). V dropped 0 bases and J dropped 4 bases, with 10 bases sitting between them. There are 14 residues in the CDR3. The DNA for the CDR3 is TGTGCCACCAGCAGAGATCCGGCAGGTTACGAGCAGTACTTC. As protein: CATSRDPAGYEQYF.

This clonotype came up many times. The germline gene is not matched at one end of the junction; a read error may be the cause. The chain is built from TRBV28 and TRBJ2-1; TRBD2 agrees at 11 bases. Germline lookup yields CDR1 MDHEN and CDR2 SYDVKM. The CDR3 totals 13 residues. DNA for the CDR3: TGTGCCAGCAGTTCGACACTAGCGGGAGAGTTTATCTTC. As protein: CASSSTLAGEFIF.

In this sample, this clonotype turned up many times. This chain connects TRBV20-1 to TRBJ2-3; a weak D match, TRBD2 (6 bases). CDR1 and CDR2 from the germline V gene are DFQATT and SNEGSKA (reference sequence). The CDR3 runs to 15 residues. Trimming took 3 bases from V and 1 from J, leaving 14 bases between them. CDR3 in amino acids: CSARPWEDGTDTQYF. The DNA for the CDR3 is TGCAGTGCTAGGCCCTGGGAGGACGGCACAGATACGCAGTATTTT.

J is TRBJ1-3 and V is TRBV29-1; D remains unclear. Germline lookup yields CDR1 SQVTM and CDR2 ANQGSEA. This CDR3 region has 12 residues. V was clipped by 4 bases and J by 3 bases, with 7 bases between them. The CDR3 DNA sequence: TGCAGCGTTGCAGTGGTTGGAAACACCATATATTTT. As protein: CSVAVVGNTIYF. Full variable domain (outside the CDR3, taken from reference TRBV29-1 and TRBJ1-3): SAVISQKPSRDICQRGTSLTIQCQVDSQVTMMFWYRQQPGQSLTLIATANQGSEATYESGFVIDKFPISRPNLTFSTLTVSNMSPEDSSIYLCSVAVVGNTIYFGEGSWLTVV.

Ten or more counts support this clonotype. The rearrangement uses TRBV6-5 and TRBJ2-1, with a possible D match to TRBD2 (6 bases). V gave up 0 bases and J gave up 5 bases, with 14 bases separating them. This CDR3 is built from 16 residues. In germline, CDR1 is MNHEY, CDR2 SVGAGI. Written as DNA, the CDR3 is TGTGCCAGCAGTTACTCTCTCCTAGCGTCAAACAATGAGCAGTTCTTC. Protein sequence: CASSYSLLASNNEQFF.

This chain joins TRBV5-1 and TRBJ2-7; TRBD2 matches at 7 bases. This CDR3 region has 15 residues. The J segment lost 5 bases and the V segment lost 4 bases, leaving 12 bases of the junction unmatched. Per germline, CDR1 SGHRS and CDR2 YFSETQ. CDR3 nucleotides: TGCGCCAGCAGCCCTATGGGGACTACGGACCACGAGCAGTACTTC. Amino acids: CASSPMGTTDHEQYF.

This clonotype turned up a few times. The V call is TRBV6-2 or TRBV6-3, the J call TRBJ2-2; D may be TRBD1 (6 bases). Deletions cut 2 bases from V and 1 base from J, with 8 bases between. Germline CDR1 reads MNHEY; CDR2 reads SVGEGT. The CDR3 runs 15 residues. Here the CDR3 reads CASSYNRVNTGELFF. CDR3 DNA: TGTGCCAGCAGTTACAACAGGGTGAACACCGGGGAGCTGTTTTTT.

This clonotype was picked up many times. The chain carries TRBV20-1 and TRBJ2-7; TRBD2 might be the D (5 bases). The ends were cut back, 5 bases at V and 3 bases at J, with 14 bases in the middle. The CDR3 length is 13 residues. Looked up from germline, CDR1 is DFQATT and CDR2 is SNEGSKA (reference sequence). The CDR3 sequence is CSAEPRASYEQYF. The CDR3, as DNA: TGCAGTGCTGAACCGAGGGCTAGCTACGAGCAGTACTTC.

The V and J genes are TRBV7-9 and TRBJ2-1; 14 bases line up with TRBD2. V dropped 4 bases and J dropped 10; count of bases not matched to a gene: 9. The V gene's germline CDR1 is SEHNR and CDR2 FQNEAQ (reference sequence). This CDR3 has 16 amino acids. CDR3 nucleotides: TGTGCCAGCAGCTCGGCGACTAGCGGGAGGGCCTGGGAGCAGTTCTTC. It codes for CASSSATSGRAWEQFF.

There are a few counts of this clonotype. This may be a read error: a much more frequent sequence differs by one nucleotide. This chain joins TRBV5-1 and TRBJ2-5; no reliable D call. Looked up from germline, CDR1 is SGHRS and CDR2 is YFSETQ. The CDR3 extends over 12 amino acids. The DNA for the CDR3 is TGCGCCAGCAGCTTCGCCGAAGAGACCCAGTCCTTC. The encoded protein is CASSFAEETQSF. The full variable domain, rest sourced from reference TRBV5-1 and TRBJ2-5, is KAGVTQTPRYLIKTRGQQVTLSCSPISGHRSVSWYQQTPGQGLQFLFEYFSETQRNKGNFPGRFSGRQFSNSRSEMNVSTLELGDSALYLCASSFAEETQSFGPGTRLLVL.

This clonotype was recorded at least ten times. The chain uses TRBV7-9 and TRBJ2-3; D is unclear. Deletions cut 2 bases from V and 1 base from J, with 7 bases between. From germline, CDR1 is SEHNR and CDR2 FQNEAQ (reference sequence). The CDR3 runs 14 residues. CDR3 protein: CASSLKLGTDTQYF. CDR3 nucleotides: TGTGCCAGCAGCTTAAAGCTGGGCACAGATACGCAGTATTTT.